The 17 T cell receptor beta chains below all came from one sample that was sequenced in a study of T cell changes during pregnancy in multiple sclerosis. Method: immunoSEQ multiplex PCR; TCRdb's copy keeps in-frame clones and lacks some. The table has about 69,000 clones, roughly 93% seen once. Sequences were derived from peripheral blood, sampled in the third trimester of pregnancy. These receptors were collected from a female donor with multiple sclerosis, enrolled in a pregnancy study.

The chain couples TRBV5-5 to TRBJ2-7; TRBD1 aligns across 9 bases. Germline V gene data show CDR1 as SGHKS and CDR2 as YYEKEE (reference sequence). This CDR3 region has 15 residues. Trimming took 4 bases from V and 6 from J; bases not matched to a gene: 11. CDR3 in amino acids: CASSQYGTGFREQYF. The CDR3 DNA reads as TGTGCCAGCAGCCAATACGGGACAGGGTTCCGCGAGCAGTACTTC.

V usage is TRBV10-3 and J usage is TRBJ2-3; 11 bases map to TRBD2. J lost 2 bases, V lost 6 bases, and 10 bases had no gene match. The CDR3 runs to 17 residues. The V gene's germline CDR1 is ENHRY and CDR2 SYGVKD. DNA for the CDR3: TGTGCCATCAGCAACCAAGAGACTAGCGGGGACACAGATACGCAGTATTTT. It is translated as CAISNQETSGDTDTQYF.

The chain couples TRBV12-5 to TRBJ2-1; 7 bases are shared with TRBD1. The CDR3 is made up of 18 amino acids. Germline CDR1 and CDR2: LGHNT and FRNRAP. V was pared by 0 bases and J by 3 bases, with 11 bases of the junction left unmatched. The CDR3 reads CASGLVQDGQVIYNEQFF. DNA of the CDR3: TGTGCTAGTGGTTTGGTACAGGACGGACAGGTTATCTACAATGAGCAGTTCTTC. Supplemented by reference TRBV12-5 and TRBJ2-1, the full variable domain reads DARVTQTPRHKVTEMGQEVTMRCQPILGHNTVFWYRQTMMQGLELLAYFRNRAPLDDSGMPKDRFSAEMPDATLATLKIQPSEPRDSAVYFCASGLVQDGQVIYNEQFFGPGTRLTVL.

The genes are TRBV2 and TRBJ2-3; D not resolved. V lost 4 bases to trimming and J lost 4 bases, with 6 bases between them. CDR1 is SNHLY and CDR2 is FYNNEI in the germline V gene. The CDR3 has 12 residues. In DNA, the CDR3 is TGTGCCAGCAGTGGTCGTTCAGATACGCAGTATTTT. This codes for CASSGRSDTQYF.

This chain connects TRBV2 to TRBJ1-2, with D unresolved. This CDR3 has 12 residues. CDR1 SNHLY and CDR2 FYNNEI come from the germline V gene. The V end lost 4 bases, the J end lost 7 bases, and 10 bases lay between the germline ends. The DNA of the CDR3 is TGTGCCAGCAGTGTAATAACGAGTGGCTACACCTTC. Translation: CASSVITSGYTF.

This sequence joins TRBV2 and TRBJ2-7; 12 bases are shared with TRBD1. Germline values: CDR1 SNHLY, CDR2 FYNNEI. V was pared by 8 bases and J by 6 bases, with 5 bases of the junction left unmatched. The length of the CDR3 is 13 residues. CDR3 amino acids: CASGDRGRGEQYF. The CDR3 DNA is TGTGCCAGCGGGGACAGGGGGCGCGGCGAGCAGTACTTC.

The rearrangement uses TRBV2 and TRBJ1-5, with D possibly matching TRBD1 (5 bases). V lost 8 bases, J lost 6 bases, and 8 bases lay in between. This CDR3 has 11 amino acids. Germline V gives CDR1 SNHLY, CDR2 FYNNEI. The CDR3 region is CASGGGQPQHF. CDR3 coding DNA: TGTGCCAGCGGGGGGGGTCAGCCCCAGCATTTT.

The V gene is TRBV10-3, the J gene TRBJ1-6; 9 positions match TRBD1. With V trimmed by 3 bases and J by 7 bases, 4 bases remained unmatched. From germline, CDR1 is ENHRY and CDR2 SYGVKD. This CDR3 comprises 15 residues. Here the CDR3 reads CAISDGTGINSPLHF. In nucleotides, the CDR3 is TGTGCCATCAGTGATGGGACAGGGATCAATTCACCCCTCCACTTT.

This clone was seen only once. V usage is TRBV5-1 and J usage is TRBJ2-7; 8 bases match TRBD2. The CDR3 runs 15 residues. Germline assignment: CDR1 SGHRS and CDR2 YFSETQ. The trim removed 2 bases at V and 6 bases at J, leaving 10 bases unmatched. CDR3 nucleotide sequence: TGCGCCAGCAGCTTTGGGACTAGTCCATTCGGCGAGCAGTACTTC. This translates into CASSFGTSPFGEQYF.

The chain is built from TRBV28 and TRBJ2-3; tentative D call: TRBD2 (5 bases). With 2 bases removed from V and 2 bases from J, the gap between germline ends came to 11 bases. This CDR3 spans 15 amino acids. CDR1 is MDHEN and CDR2 is SYDVKM in the germline V gene. The CDR3 is CASSLADFVTDTQYF. The CDR3 nucleotides read TGTGCCAGCAGTTTAGCGGACTTTGTCACAGATACGCAGTATTTT.

The chain uses TRBV6-4 and TRBJ2-3, with 15 bases aligning to TRBD2. Germline lookup yields CDR1 MRHNA and CDR2 SNTAGT. The CDR3 is made up of 15 amino acids. V shed 2 bases, J shed 6 bases, and the junction held 0 bases outside the gene matches. The CDR3 DNA follows: TGTGCCAGCAGTGACGGGACTAGCGGGGGGGATACGCAGTATTTT. Its translation is CASSDGTSGGDTQYF.

The chain joins TRBV9 to TRBJ2-3; the D gene is possibly TRBD2 (6 bases). Germline lookup yields CDR1 SGDLS and CDR2 YYNGEE. This CDR3 spans 14 amino acids. V lost 4 bases, J lost 5 bases, and 14 bases lay in between. DNA for the CDR3: TGTGCCAGCAGCTCCCGACTAGGGCAAGATACGCAGTATTTT. Protein product: CASSSRLGQDTQYF.

To note about this clone: One end of the junction is discordant with germline, which a read error may explain. The V and J genes are TRBV27 and TRBJ1-1; 10 bases map to TRBD1. Germline V gene sequence: CDR1 MNHEY, CDR2 SMNVEV (reference sequence). The CDR3 contains 14 residues. CDR3 bases: TGTGCCAGCAGTTTATCGGGGGCACCGGGACAGGGGTACTTT. Its translation is CASSLSGAPGQGYF.

CDR3 sequence reads: CASSSQHGQRYSYEQYF. CDR3 sequence (DNA): TGCGCCAGCAGCTCTCAACACGGACAGCGCTACTCCTACGAGCAGTACTTC. The J gene is TRBJ2-7, the V gene TRBV4-1; tentatively, D is TRBD1 (6 bases). Looked up from germline, CDR1 is MGHRA and CDR2 is YSYEKL. The CDR3 runs to 17 residues. The germline V and J ends were trimmed by 5 bases and 0 bases, with 20 bases remaining between them.

The rearrangement uses TRBV19 and TRBJ2-7, with a possible D match to TRBD1 (5 bases). The V gene lost 2 bases and the J gene lost 0 bases, with 5 bases spanning the gap. This CDR3 is built from 13 residues. Germline values: CDR1 LNHDA, CDR2 SQIVND (reference sequence). CDR3 protein: CASSIQGSYEQYF. As DNA, the CDR3 is TGTGCCAGTAGTATACAGGGCTCCTACGAGCAGTACTTC. Looking up the rest from reference TRBV19 and TRBJ2-7 gives the full variable domain: DGGITQSPKYLFRKEGQNVTLSCEQNLNHDAMYWYRQDPGQGLRLIYYSQIVNDFQKGDIAEGYSVSREKKESFPLTVTSAQKNPTAFYLCASSIQGSYEQYFGPGTRLTVT.

This chain links TRBV6-5 with TRBJ1-1, with unresolved D. Germline CDR1 is MNHEY and CDR2 is SVGAGI. The CDR3 consists of 14 residues. V dropped 8 bases and J dropped 0 bases, with 13 bases sitting between them. The CDR3 spells CASGPQSLNTEAFF. Here the CDR3 DNA reads TGTGCCAGCGGCCCACAGTCTTTGAACACTGAAGCTTTCTTT.

This chain joins TRBV2 and TRBJ2-7; 10 nucleotides align to TRBD2. Per germline, CDR1 SNHLY and CDR2 FYNNEI. Trimming took 5 bases from V and 2 from J; bases not matched to a gene: 0. The CDR3 is 13 residues long. The CDR3 DNA follows: TGTGCCAGCAGTAGCGGGGGGGCCTACGAGCAGTACTTC. Amino acids: CASSSGGAYEQYF.